The present T cell receptor beta chain was sequenced within a study of blood T cell repertoires in COVID-19. Produced via immunoSEQ multiplex PCR; TCRdb's table is partial and in-frame only. The table includes some 170,000 clones, 82% detected once. The CDR3 contains 14 residues. V lost 7 bases, J lost 4 bases, and 8 bases stayed unmatched. Germline-derived CDR1 and CDR2 are SNHLY and FYNNEI. V usage is TRBV2 and J usage is TRBJ1-1, with 8 positions matching TRBD1. The source material was peripheral blood. This receptor was obtained from a woman in her 70s with acute or convalescent COVID-19. As DNA, the CDR3 is TGTGCCAGCACAGGACAGGGCACAGCCACTGAAGCTTTCTTT. Its protein is CASTGQGTATEAFF.